Listed here are 8 T cell receptor beta chains from one sample, sequenced in a study of blood T cell repertoires in COVID-19. Profiled with immunoSEQ multiplex PCR; TCRdb holds only in-frame clones, not every one. The sample carries roughly 300,000 clones, 88% recorded once. Sequencing was done on a sample of peripheral blood. The source is a man between 18 and 35 years old with active or convalescent COVID-19.

This chain links TRBV18 with TRBJ1-4; 8 positions agree with TRBD1. Germline CDR1 reads KGHSH; CDR2 reads LQKENI. The CDR3 runs to 17 residues. V gave up 1 base and J gave up 4 bases; unmatched junction bases: 8. In DNA form, the CDR3 reads TGTGCCAGCTCACCACGACAGGGGCCTCCCCTTAATGAAAAACTGTTTTTT. It is translated as CASSPRQGPPLNEKLFF.

V is TRBV9 and J is TRBJ1-6; D is undetermined. V lost 2 bases to trimming and J lost 10 bases, with 16 bases between them. Germline V lookup: CDR1 SGDLS, CDR2 YYNGEE. The CDR3 is made up of 15 amino acids. CDR3 in amino acids: CASSVAPERRSPLHF. The CDR3 DNA follows: TGTGCCAGCAGCGTCGCCCCGGAAAGGAGGTCACCCCTCCACTTT.

CDR3 coding DNA: TGTGCCAGCAGCTTGAGTGGGGGACTTGTCTATGGCTACACCTTC. Encoded protein: CASSLSGGLVYGYTF. The V and J genes are TRBV7-9 and TRBJ1-2; tentatively, D is TRBD1 (5 bases). The CDR3 is made up of 15 amino acids. The germline gives CDR1 SEHNR, CDR2 FQNEAQ (reference sequence). The germline V and J ends were trimmed by 3 bases and 4 bases, with 15 bases remaining between them.

The genes are TRBV10-2 and TRBJ2-7, with 8 bases lining up with TRBD1. CDR1 is WSHSY, CDR2 SAAADI, per germline. Unmatched junction bases numbered 7, after V lost 6 bases and J lost 3 bases. This CDR3 contains 14 residues. The CDR3 nucleotides are TGCGCCAGCAGAGGGACAGGTACCCTCTACGAGCAGTACTTC. Protein product: CASRGTGTLYEQYF.

Only a few counts were recorded for this clone. J is TRBJ1-2 and V is TRBV11-2; maybe TRBD1 (5 bases). CDR1 is SGHAT, CDR2 FQNNGV, per germline. This CDR3 region has 13 residues. Trimming cost V 8 bases and J 5 bases, with 15 bases left between them. The CDR3 nucleotides read TGTGCCAGCTCCCCGCGACAGTCTTATGGCTACACCTTC. It is translated as CASSPRQSYGYTF.

The rearrangement links TRBV6-6 to TRBJ1-6; no clear D. V was clipped by 4 bases and J by 5 bases, with 12 bases between them. The CDR3 spans 15 residues. Germline lookup yields CDR1 MNHNY and CDR2 SVGAGI (reference sequence). Here the CDR3 DNA reads TGTGCCAGCAGTTGGAGGCAAGCGGATAATTCACCCCTCCACTTT. This translates into CASSWRQADNSPLHF.

This chain uses TRBV5-1 with TRBJ2-3; 8 bases agree with TRBD1. V dropped 7 bases and J dropped 0; count of bases not matched to a gene: 7. The length of the CDR3 is 15 residues. CDR1 is SGHRS and CDR2 is YFSETQ in the germline V gene. CDR3 in DNA: TGCGCCAGCGTGTCCCAGGGGGCTAGCACAGATACGCAGTATTTT. It is translated as CASVSQGASTDTQYF.

The table lists this clone with a count of one. The V and J genes are TRBV11-2 and TRBJ2-1, with 8 bases that match TRBD2. J lost 1 base, V lost 7 bases, and 12 bases had no gene match. Germline V CDR1 and CDR2: SGHAT, FQNNGV. CDR3 length: 17 amino acids. Written as DNA, the CDR3 is TGTGCCAGCACCCAGGAGTTCGGGAGGGTTTCCTACAATGAGCAGTTCTTC. Amino acid sequence: CASTQEFGRVSYNEQFF.